This T cell receptor beta chain emerged from a study of Ad26.COV2.S vaccination and SARS-CoV-2 variants. The overall study: Doses of Ad26.COV2.S were injected into muscle once or twice, 56 days apart.

The repertoire was sequenced with immunoSEQ multiplex PCR; TCRdb's copy has only in-frame clones and lacks some. This sample has 300,000 to 350,000 clones, with approximately 90% found just once. On this clone itself: What it binds is not known.

Overall study results and limits: Ad26.COV2.S recipients had broader spike-specific TCRs (P = 0.0014). Marked by substantial breadth, spike-specific CD8+ and CD4+ T cell responses were reportedly seen after vaccination.

The CDR3 length is 15 residues. The germline V and J ends were trimmed by 4 bases and 0 bases, with 15 bases remaining between them. CDR1 SQVTM and CDR2 ANQGSEA come from the germline V gene. Treatment noted: roughly 19 received Ad26.COV2.S at low or high dose, single or two shots; several received placebo; per-sample allocation not given. Specimens were obtained on day 63 following the first vaccine or placebo injection. Donation was by an adult aged 18-55 years who was in Boston. The source was peripheral blood, collected in a trial of Ad26.COV2.S vaccine versus placebo. This TCR was recovered from a person between 18 and 65 years old who received the Ad26.COV2.S COVID-19 vaccine or a placebo. The V and J genes are TRBV29-1 and TRBJ1-1, with D maybe TRBD1 (5 bases). CDR3 sequence: CSVAPTRALNTEAFF. CDR3 coding DNA: TGCAGCGTTGCCCCGACCAGGGCATTGAACACTGAAGCTTTCTTT.